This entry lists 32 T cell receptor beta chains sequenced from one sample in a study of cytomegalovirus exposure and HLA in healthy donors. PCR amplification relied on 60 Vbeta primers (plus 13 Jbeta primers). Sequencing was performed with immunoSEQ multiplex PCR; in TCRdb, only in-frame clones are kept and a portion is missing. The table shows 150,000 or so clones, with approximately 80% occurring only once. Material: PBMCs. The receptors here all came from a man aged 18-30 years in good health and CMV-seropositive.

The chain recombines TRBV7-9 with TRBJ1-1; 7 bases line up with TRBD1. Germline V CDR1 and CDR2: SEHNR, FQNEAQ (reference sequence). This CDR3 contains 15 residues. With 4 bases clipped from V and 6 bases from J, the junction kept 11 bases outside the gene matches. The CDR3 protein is CASSSPEGAVAEAFF. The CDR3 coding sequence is TGTGCCAGCAGCTCGCCAGAGGGGGCGGTGGCTGAAGCTTTCTTT. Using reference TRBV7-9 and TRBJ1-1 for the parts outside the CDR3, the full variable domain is DTGVSQNPRHKITKRGQNVTFRCDPISEHNRLYWYRQTLGQGPEFLTYFQNEAQLEKSRLLSDRFSAERPKGSFSTLEIQRTEQGDSAMYLCASSSPEGAVAEAFFGQGTRLTVV.

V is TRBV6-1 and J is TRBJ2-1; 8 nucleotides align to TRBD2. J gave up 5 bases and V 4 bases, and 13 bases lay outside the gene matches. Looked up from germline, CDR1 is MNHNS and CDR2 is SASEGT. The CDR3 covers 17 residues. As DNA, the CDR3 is TGTGCCAGCAGTGGTCGACCGGGACTAGTGGGGCACAATGAGCAGTTCTTC. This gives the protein CASSGRPGLVGHNEQFF.

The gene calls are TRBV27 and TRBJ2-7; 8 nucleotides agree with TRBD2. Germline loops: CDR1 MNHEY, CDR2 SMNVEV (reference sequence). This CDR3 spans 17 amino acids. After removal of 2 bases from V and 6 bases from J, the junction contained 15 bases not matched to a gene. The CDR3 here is CASSLVAGGPVEGEQYF. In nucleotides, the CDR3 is TGTGCCAGCAGTTTAGTGGCGGGAGGCCCAGTAGAGGGCGAGCAGTACTTC.

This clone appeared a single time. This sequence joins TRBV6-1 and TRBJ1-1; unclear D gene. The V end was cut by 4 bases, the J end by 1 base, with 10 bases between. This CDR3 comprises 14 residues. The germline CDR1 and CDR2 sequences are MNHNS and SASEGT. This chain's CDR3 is CASSARASNTEAFF. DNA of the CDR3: TGTGCCAGCAGTGCTCGAGCCTCGAACACTGAAGCTTTCTTT.

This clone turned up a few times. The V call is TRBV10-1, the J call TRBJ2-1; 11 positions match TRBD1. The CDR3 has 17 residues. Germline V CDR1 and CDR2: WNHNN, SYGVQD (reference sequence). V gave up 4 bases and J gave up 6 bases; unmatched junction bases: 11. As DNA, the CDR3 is TGCGCCAGCAGTGGGCCCGTTGGACAGGGGGCGAGCAATGAGCAGTTCTTC. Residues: CASSGPVGQGASNEQFF.

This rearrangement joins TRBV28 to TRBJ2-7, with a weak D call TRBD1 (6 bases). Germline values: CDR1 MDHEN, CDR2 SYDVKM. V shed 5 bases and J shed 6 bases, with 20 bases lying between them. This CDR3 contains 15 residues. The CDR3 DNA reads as TGTGCCAGCAGTCCCTCGACAGGTTATTTTGGCGAGCAGTACTTC. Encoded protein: CASSPSTGYFGEQYF. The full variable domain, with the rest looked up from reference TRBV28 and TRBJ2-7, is DVKVTQSSRYLVKRTGEKVFLECVQDMDHENMFWYRQDPGLGLRLIYFSYDVKMKEKGDIPEGYSVSREKKERFSLILESASTNQTSMYLCASSPSTGYFGEQYFGPGTRLTVT.

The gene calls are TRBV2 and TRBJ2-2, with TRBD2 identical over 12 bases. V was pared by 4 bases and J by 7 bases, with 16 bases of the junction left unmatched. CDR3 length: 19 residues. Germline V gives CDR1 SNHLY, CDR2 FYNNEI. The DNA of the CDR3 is TGTGCCAGCAGTGCTAAGGGGTTTGGGACTAGCGGGTTCGGCGGGGAGCTGTTTTTT. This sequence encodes CASSAKGFGTSGFGGELFF. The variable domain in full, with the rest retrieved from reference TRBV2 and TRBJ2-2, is EPEVTQTPSHQVTQMGQEVILRCVPISNHLYFYWYRQILGQKVEFLVSFYNNEISEKSEIFDDQFSVERPDGSNFTLKIRSTKLEDSAMYFCASSAKGFGTSGFGGELFFGEGSRLTVL.

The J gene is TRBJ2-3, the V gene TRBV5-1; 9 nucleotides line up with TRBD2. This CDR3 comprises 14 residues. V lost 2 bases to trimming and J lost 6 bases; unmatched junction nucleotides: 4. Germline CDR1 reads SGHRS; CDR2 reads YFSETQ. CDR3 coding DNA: TGCGCCAGCAGCTTACAGCGGGAGGACGATACGCAGTATTTT. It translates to CASSLQREDDTQYF.

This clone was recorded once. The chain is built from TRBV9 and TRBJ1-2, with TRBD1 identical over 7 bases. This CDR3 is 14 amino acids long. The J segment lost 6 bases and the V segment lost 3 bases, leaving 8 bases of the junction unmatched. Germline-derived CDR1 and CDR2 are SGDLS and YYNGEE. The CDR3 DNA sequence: TGTGCCAGCAGCGCCTTCGACAGGGAGGATGGCTACACCTTC. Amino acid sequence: CASSAFDREDGYTF.

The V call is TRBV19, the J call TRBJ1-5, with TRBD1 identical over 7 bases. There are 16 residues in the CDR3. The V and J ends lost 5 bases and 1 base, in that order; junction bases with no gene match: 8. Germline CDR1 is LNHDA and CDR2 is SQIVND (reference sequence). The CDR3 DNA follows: TGTGCCAGTAGTTCTCCGTACAGGGGAAGCAATCAGCCCCAGCATTTT. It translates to CASSSPYRGSNQPQHF.

The CDR3 bases are TGTGCTAGTGGTTCCAGTGGGGGGTTCTCCTACGAGCAGTACTTC. This encodes CASGSSGGFSYEQYF. The chain carries TRBV12-5 and TRBJ2-7; weak D call: TRBD2 (6 bases). The V gene lost 4 bases and the J gene lost 0 bases, with 13 bases spanning the gap. CDR1 is LGHNT and CDR2 is FRNRAP in the germline V gene. The CDR3 extends over 15 amino acids. The whole variable domain, remainder taken from reference TRBV12-5 and TRBJ2-7, is DARVTQTPRHKVTEMGQEVTMRCQPILGHNTVFWYRQTMMQGLELLAYFRNRAPLDDSGMPKDRFSAEMPDATLATLKIQPSEPRDSAVYFCASGSSGGFSYEQYFGPGTRLTVT.

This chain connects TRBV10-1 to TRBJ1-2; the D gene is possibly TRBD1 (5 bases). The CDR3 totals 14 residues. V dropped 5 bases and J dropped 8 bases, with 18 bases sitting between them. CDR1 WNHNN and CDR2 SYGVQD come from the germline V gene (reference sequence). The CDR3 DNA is TGCGCCAGCAGTCAGGGCCAAACCGACGCGGGCTACACCTTC. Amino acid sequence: CASSQGQTDAGYTF.

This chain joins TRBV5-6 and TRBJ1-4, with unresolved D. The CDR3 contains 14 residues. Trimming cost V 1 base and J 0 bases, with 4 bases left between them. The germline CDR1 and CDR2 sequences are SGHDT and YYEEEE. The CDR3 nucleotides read TGTGCCAGCAGCTTGCTCGCAACTAATGAAAAACTGTTTTTT. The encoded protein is CASSLLATNEKLFF.

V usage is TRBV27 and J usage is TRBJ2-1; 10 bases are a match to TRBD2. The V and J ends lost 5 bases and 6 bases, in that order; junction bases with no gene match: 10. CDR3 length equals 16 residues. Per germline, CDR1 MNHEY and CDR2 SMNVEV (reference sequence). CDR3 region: CASSEESGRAPNEQFF. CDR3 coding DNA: TGTGCCAGCAGTGAAGAAAGCGGGAGGGCCCCCAATGAGCAGTTCTTC.

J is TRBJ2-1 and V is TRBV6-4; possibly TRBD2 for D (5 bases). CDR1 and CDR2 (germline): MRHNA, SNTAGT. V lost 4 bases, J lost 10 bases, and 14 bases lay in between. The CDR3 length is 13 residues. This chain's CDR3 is CASSAHASGEQFF. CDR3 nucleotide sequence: TGTGCCAGCAGTGCCCATGCGTCGGGAGAGCAGTTCTTC.

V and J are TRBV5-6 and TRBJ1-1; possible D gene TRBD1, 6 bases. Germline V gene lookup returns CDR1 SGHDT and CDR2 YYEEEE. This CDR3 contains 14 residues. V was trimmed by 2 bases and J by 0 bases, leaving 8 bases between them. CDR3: CASSFRGLNTEAFF. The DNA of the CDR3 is TGTGCCAGCAGCTTCAGGGGCTTGAACACTGAAGCTTTCTTT. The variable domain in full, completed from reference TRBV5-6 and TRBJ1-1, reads DAGVTQSPTHLIKTRGQQVTLRCSPKSGHDTVSWYQQALGQGPQFIFQYYEEEERQRGNFPDRFSGHQFPNYSSELNVNALLLGDSALYLCASSFRGLNTEAFFGQGTRLTVV.

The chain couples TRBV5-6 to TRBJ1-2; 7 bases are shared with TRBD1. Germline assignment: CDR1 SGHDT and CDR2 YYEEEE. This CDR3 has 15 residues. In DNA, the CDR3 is TGTGCGGGTCACGCAACCCGGCAGGGGGACTATGGCTACACCTTC. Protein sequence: CAGHATRQGDYGYTF.

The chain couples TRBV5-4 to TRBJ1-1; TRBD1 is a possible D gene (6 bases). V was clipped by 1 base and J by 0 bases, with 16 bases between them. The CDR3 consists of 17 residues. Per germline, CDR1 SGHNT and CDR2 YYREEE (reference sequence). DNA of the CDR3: TGTGCCAGCAGCTTGAATCCAGGGGACCTTATGAACACTGAAGCTTTCTTT. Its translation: CASSLNPGDLMNTEAFF.

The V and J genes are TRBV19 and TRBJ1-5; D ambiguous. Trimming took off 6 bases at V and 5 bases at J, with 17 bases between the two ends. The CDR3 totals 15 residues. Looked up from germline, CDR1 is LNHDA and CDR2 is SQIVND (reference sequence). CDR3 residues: CASRTDIGSHQPQHF. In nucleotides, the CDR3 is TGTGCCAGTAGGACCGACATTGGTTCTCATCAGCCCCAGCATTTT.

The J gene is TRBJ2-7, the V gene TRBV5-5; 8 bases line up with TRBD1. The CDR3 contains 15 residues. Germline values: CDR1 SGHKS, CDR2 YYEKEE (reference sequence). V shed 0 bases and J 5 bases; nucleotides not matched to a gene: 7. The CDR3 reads CASSLVDRVSNEQYF. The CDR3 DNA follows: TGTGCCAGCAGCTTGGTGGACAGGGTTTCCAACGAGCAGTACTTC.

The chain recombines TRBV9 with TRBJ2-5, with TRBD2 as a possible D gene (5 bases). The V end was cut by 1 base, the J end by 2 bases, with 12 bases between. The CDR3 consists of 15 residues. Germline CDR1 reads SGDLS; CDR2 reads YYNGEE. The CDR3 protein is CASSVNELAQETQYF. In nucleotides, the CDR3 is TGTGCCAGCAGCGTAAATGAGCTAGCTCAAGAGACCCAGTACTTC.

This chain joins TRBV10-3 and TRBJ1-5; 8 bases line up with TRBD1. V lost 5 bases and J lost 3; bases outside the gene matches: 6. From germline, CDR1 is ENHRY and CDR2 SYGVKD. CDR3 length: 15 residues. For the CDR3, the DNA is TGTGCCATCAGTACGACAGGGGAAGACAATCAGCCCCAGCATTTT. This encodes CAISTTGEDNQPQHF.

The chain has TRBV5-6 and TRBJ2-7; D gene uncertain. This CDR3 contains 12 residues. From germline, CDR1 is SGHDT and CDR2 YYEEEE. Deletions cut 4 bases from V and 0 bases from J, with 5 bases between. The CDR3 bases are TGTGCCAGCAGCAGCATCTCCTACGAGCAGTACTTC. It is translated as CASSSISYEQYF.

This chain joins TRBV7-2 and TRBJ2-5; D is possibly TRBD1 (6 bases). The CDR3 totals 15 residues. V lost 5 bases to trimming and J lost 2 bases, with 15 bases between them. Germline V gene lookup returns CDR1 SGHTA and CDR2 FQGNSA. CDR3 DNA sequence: TGTGCCAGCAGCCCGACCTCTGGACAGCAAGAGACCCAGTACTTC. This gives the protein CASSPTSGQQETQYF.

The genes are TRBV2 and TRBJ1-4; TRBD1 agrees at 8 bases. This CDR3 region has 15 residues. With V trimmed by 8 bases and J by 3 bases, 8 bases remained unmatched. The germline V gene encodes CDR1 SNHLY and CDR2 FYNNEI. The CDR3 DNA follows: TGTGCCAGCCGGGGCCCAGGGGGCTCTAATGAAAAACTGTTTTTT. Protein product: CASRGPGGSNEKLFF.

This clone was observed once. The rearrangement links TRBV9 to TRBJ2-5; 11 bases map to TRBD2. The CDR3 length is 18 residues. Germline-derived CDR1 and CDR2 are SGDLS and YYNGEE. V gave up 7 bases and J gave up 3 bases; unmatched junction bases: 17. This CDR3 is CASPINPTGTSGEETQYF. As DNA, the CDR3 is TGTGCCAGCCCAATAAACCCAACCGGGACTAGCGGAGAAGAGACCCAGTACTTC. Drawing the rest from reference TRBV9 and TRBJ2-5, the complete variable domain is DSGVTQTPKHLITATGQRVTLRCSPRSGDLSVYWYQQSLDQGLQFLIQYYNGEERAKGNILERFSAQQFPDLHSELNLSSLELGDSALYFCASPINPTGTSGEETQYFGPGTRLLVL.

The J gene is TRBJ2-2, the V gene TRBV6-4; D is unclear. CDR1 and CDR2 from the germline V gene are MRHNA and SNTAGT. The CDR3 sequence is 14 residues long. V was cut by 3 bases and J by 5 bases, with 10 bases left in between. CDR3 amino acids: CASSDSSSTGELFF. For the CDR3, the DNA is TGTGCCAGCAGTGATTCTAGTTCGACCGGGGAGCTGTTTTTT.

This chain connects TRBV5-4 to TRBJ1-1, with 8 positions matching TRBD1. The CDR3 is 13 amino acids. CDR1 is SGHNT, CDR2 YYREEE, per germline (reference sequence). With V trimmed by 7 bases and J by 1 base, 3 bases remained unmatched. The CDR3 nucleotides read TGTGCCAGCCTTGGGACAGGGAACACTGAAGCTTTCTTT. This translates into CASLGTGNTEAFF.

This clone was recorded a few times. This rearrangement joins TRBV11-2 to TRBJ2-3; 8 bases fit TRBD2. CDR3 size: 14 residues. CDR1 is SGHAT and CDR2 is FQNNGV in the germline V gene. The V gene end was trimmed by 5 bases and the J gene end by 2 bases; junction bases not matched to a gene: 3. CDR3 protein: CASSTGGPTDTQYF. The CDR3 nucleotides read TGTGCCAGCAGCACGGGGGGGCCCACAGATACGCAGTATTTT.

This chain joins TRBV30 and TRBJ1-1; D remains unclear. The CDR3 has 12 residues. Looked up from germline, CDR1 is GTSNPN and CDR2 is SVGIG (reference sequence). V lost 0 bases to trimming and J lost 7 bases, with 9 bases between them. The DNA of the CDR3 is TGTGCCTGGAGTGTACAGTCGGTTGAAGCTTTCTTT. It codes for CAWSVQSVEAFF.

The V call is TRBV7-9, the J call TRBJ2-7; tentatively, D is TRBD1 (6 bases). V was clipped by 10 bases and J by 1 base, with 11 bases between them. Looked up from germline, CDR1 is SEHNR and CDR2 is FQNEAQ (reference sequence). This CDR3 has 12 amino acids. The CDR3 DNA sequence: TGTGCCACTAGGGGGATGTCCTACGAGCAGTACTTC. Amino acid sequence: CATRGMSYEQYF.

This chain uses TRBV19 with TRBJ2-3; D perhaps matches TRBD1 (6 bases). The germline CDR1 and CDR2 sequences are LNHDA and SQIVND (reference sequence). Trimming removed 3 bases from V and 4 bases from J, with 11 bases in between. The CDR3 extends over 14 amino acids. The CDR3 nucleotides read TGTGCCAGTAGTATTTACAGGGTCGCAGATACGCAGTATTTT. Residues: CASSIYRVADTQYF.